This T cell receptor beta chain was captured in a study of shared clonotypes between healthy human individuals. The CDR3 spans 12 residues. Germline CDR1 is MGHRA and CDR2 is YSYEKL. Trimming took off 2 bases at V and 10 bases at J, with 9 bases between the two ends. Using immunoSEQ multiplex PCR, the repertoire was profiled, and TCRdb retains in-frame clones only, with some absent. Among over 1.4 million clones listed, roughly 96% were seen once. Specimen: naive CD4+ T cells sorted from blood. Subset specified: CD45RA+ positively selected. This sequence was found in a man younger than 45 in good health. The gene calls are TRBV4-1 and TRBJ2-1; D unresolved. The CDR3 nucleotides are TGCGCCAGCAGCCAAAACCCAGCAGAGCAGTTCTTC. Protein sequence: CASSQNPAEQFF.